This is a list of T cell receptor beta chains from one sample in a study of regulatory T cells in long-lasting Graves disease. One entry per CDR3 protein, called by TCRdb with MiXCR from the multiplex PCR reads. The profile shows 400,000 to 500,000 distinct CDR3 sequences, about 21% of them singletons. The sequences come from peripheral blood mononuclear cells (PBMCs), collected when the disease was refractory, from a patient treated with antithyroid drugs. These receptors all come from a female donor with Graves disease. The CDR3 runs from the conserved cysteine through the conserved F or W. A D gene is named only where the DNA matches it firmly. The size entry is marked missing in some rows and otherwise reads once, few, many or a size class.

j_call d_call v_call clone_size cdr3_length cdr3_nt cdr3_aa
TRBJ2-7 TRBD1 TRBV28 many 16 TGTGCCAGCAGTATAGACGACAGGGCTGACTCCTACGAGCAGTACTTC CASSIDDRADSYEQYF
TRBJ1-4 - TRBV28 many 15 TGTGCCAGCACCACCCCCTCGGGGGATAATGAAAAACTGTTTTTT CASTTPSGDNEKLFF
TRBJ1-5 - TRBV20-1 - 14 TGCAGTGCTAGCCCCATCGGGGGGAAGCAGCCCCAGCATTTT CSASPIGGKQPQHF
TRBJ1-2 TRBD1 TRBV28 many 14 TGTGCCAGCAGAAAGACAGGGATAGGCTATGGCTACACCTTC CASRKTGIGYGYTF
TRBJ1-2 - TRBV29-1 - 12 TGCAGCACCGAGGCGCCCAACTATGGCTACACCTTC CSTEAPNYGYTF
TRBJ1-5 TRBD1 TRBV12-3/TRBV12-4 - 14 TGTGCCAGCAGATTGGGACAGGGTAATCAGCCCCAGCATTTT CASRLGQGNQPQHF
TRBJ2-4 TRBD1 TRBV28 many 16 TGTGCCATCCTCTTAACGGGGACAGGGGGAGAGAACATTCAGTACTTC CAILLTGTGGENIQYF
TRBJ2-3 - TRBV30 - 17 TGTGCCTGGAGTACCTGGTCCAAGGGCCCAAGCACAGATACGCAGTATTTT CAWSTWSKGPSTDTQYF
TRBJ2-1 TRBD2 TRBV10-2 - 17 TGCGCCAGCAGGGGTTTAGCGGGAGGGCCCGGTCATAATGAGCAGTTCTTC CASRGLAGGPGHNEQFF
TRBJ2-3 - TRBV4-1 - 14 TGCGCCAGCAGCCAAAGGGGGAGCGGGGATACGCAGTATTTT CASSQRGSGDTQYF
TRBJ2-1 TRBD1 TRBV5-6 - 15 TGTGCCAGCAGCCCAGGGACAGGGAGGCGCAATGAGCAGTTCTTC CASSPGTGRRNEQFF
TRBJ1-6 TRBD1 TRBV28 many 20 TGTGCCAGCAGTTTTCACTGGACAGGGGGAGCCAGCTCCTATAATTCACCCCTCCACTTT CASSFHWTGGASSYNSPLHF
TRBJ2-7 TRBD2 TRBV7-8 - 15 TGTGCCAGCAGTCAACTAGCGGGCGGGGCCTACGAGCAGTACTTC CASSQLAGGAYEQYF
TRBJ2-2 - TRBV11-2 - 17 TGTGCCAGCAGCCCCGTCGTGGGCGGAGCGAACACCGGGGAGCTGTTTTTT CASSPVVGGANTGELFF
TRBJ2-7 TRBD1 TRBV6-1 many 15 TGTGCCAGCAGTGACACCGGGACAGGGCGTTACGAGCAGTACTTC CASSDTGTGRYEQYF
TRBJ2-7 TRBD2 TRBV7-2 many 15 TGTGCCAGCAGCAACGGACTAGCGCCGTCCTACGAGCAGTACTTC CASSNGLAPSYEQYF
TRBJ2-5 TRBD2 TRBV14 many 20 TGTGCCAGCAGCCAAGATGGGGGCTGGCTCACTAGCGGCCTCTCGGTGACCCAGTACTTC CASSQDGGWLTSGLSVTQYF
TRBJ1-3 - TRBV28 few 13 TGTGCCAGCAGTTTATCTACTGGAAACACCATATATTTT CASSLSTGNTIYF
TRBJ1-5 TRBD1 TRBV6-1 - 16 TGTGCCAGCAGTGAAGCCCAGGGGGTCAGGAATCAGCCCCAGCATTTT CASSEAQGVRNQPQHF
TRBJ2-7 TRBD1 TRBV18 - 14 TGTGCCAACTCACCCAGTGACAGGGCGTACGAGCAGTACTTC CANSPSDRAYEQYF
TRBJ1-2 - TRBV28 many 11 TGTGCCAGCAGGGAAAGACATGGCTACACCTTC CASRERHGYTF
TRBJ1-5 - TRBV20-1 - 13 TGCAGTTCCAGCCCGGGCAGCAATCAGCCCCAGCATTTT CSSSPGSNQPQHF
TRBJ2-7 TRBD1 TRBV5-4 - 13 TGTGCCAGCGGCTTGGACAGGATCGACGAGCAGTACTTC CASGLDRIDEQYF
TRBJ1-5 TRBD1 TRBV28 - 16 TGTGCCAGCAGTCCCCGCAGGGGGCTAGGCAATCAGCCCCAGCATTTT CASSPRRGLGNQPQHF
TRBJ1-2 - TRBV7-9 few 14 TGTGCCAGCAGCTTGAGTAGCGCGGTCTATGGCTACACCTTC CASSLSSAVYGYTF
TRBJ1-2 TRBD1 TRBV28 many 15 TGTGCCAGCAGTTTGCCCGACAGGGGCATTTGGGGCTACACCTTC CASSLPDRGIWGYTF
TRBJ1-6 TRBD1 TRBV28 many 16 TGTGCCAGCAGTTCCCAACCCTGGGACAGACTTTCACCCCTCCACTTT CASSSQPWDRLSPLHF
TRBJ2-2 - TRBV19 - 13 TGTGCCACTGCACACCAAAACACCGGGGAGCTGTTTTTT CATAHQNTGELFF
TRBJ2-3 TRBD2 TRBV20-1 few 16 TGCAGTGCTAGAGAGGGGCGAGTAGCGGGATTAGATACGCAGTATTTT CSAREGRVAGLDTQYF
TRBJ1-4 - TRBV20-1 many 15 TGCAGTGCGACGACAGGCGGTGCAACTAATGAAAAACTGTTTTTT CSATTGGATNEKLFF
TRBJ1-2 - TRBV27 - 12 TGTGCCAGCAGTTTGAAGGGTCGTGGCTACACCTTC CASSLKGRGYTF
TRBJ2-3 - TRBV13 - 12 TGTGCCAGCAGCCAATGGGGAGATACGCAGTATTTT CASSQWGDTQYF
TRBJ1-2 - TRBV29-1 - 12 TGCAGCGTTCAGAGGGGGGACTATGGCTACACCTTC CSVQRGDYGYTF
TRBJ2-7 TRBD2 TRBV2 - 15 TGTGCCAGAGGGACAAAAACCGGGACTAGCGGCGAGCAGTACTTC CARGTKTGTSGEQYF
TRBJ1-6 TRBD1 TRBV6-1 many 16 TGTGCCAGCAGCCGCGACAGGGCGGTCTATAATTCACCCCTCCACTTT CASSRDRAVYNSPLHF
TRBJ1-6 - TRBV9 - 16 TGTGCCAGCAGCTTCCGCCCCCGGACACCGAATTCACCCCTCCACTTT CASSFRPRTPNSPLHF
TRBJ2-5 TRBD2 TRBV20-1 - 17 TGCAGTGCTAGAGATTTGGGACTAGCGGGAGTGCAAGAGACCCAGTACTTC CSARDLGLAGVQETQYF
TRBJ2-5 - TRBV24-1 many 16 TGTGCCACCAGTGATTTGCCCCGGGACCTGAGGGAGACCCAGTACTTC CATSDLPRDLRETQYF
TRBJ1-2 TRBD1 TRBV6-5 - 19 TGTGCCGGCAGTTACTCGACCCCCGGGACAGGTGGTAGTAGCTATGGCTACACCTTC CAGSYSTPGTGGSSYGYTF
TRBJ2-4 - TRBV3-1 many 16 TGTGCCAGCAGCCAAGAGCGGATGAGCCCGCAAAACATTCAGTACTTC CASSQERMSPQNIQYF
TRBJ2-2 TRBD2 TRBV5-1 few 17 TGCGCCAGCAGCTACCGGACTAGAGGGAATTCCGCCGGGGAGCTGTTTTTT CASSYRTRGNSAGELFF
TRBJ2-7 - TRBV19 few 13 TGTGCCAGTAGTATAACAGGGGAGGACGAGCAGTACTTC CASSITGEDEQYF
TRBJ2-3 - TRBV27 - 13 TGTGCCAGCGGGTGGGACAACTCAGATACGCAGTATTTT CASGWDNSDTQYF
TRBJ2-5 - TRBV14 - 17 TGTGCCAGCAGCCAAGATCAGTATGGGCAGGCGCAAGAGACCCAGTACTTC CASSQDQYGQAQETQYF
TRBJ2-5 - TRBV6-9 few 19 TGTGCCAGCAGTTACTTACCCAATACCCCGGCAGGGGTAAGGGAGACCCAGTACTTC CASSYLPNTPAGVRETQYF
TRBJ2-2 TRBD2 TRBV5-6 few 16 TGTGCCAGCAGCCTAGTGAGCGGGGAGCGGACCGGGGAGCTGTTTTTT CASSLVSGERTGELFF